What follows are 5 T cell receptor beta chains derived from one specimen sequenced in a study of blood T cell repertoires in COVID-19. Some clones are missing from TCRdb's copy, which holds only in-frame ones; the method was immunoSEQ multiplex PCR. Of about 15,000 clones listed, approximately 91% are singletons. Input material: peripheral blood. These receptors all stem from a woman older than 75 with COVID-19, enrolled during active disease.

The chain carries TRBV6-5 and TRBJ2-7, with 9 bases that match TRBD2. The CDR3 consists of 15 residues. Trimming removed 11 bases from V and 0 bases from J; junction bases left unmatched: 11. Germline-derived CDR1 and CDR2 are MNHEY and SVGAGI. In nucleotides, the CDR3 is TGTGCCTCTCGAAGCGGGGGGAGGAACTCCTACGAGCAGTACTTC. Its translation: CASRSGGRNSYEQYF.

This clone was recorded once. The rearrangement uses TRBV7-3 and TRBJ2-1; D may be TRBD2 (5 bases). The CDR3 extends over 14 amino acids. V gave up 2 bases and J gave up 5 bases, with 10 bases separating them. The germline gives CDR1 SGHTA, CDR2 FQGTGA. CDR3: CASSLAGPHNEQFF. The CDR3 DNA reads TGTGCCAGCAGCTTAGCGGGTCCCCACAATGAGCAGTTCTTC.

The CDR3 spells CASTTTWDSAGYGYTF. DNA of the CDR3: TGTGCCAGTACCACCACCTGGGACTCGGCGGGATATGGCTACACCTTC. The genes are TRBV19 and TRBJ1-2, with D perhaps matching TRBD1 (5 bases). The germline V and J ends were trimmed by 7 bases and 5 bases, with 23 bases remaining between them. The CDR3 spans 16 residues. CDR1 LNHDA and CDR2 SQIVND come from the germline V gene (reference sequence).

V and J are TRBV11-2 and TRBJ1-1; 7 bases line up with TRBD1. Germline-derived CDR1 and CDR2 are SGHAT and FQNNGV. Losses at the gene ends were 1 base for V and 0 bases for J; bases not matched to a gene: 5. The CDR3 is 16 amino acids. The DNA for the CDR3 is TGTGCCAGCAGCTTAGCCCGGGGGACAGTGAACACTGAAGCTTTCTTT. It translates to CASSLARGTVNTEAFF.

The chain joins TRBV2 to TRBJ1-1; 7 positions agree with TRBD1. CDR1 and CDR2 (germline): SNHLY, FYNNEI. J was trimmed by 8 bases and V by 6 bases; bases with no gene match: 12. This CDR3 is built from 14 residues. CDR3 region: CASRDRTGQGEAFF. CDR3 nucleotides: TGTGCCAGCAGGGACCGGACAGGCCAGGGGGAAGCTTTCTTT.